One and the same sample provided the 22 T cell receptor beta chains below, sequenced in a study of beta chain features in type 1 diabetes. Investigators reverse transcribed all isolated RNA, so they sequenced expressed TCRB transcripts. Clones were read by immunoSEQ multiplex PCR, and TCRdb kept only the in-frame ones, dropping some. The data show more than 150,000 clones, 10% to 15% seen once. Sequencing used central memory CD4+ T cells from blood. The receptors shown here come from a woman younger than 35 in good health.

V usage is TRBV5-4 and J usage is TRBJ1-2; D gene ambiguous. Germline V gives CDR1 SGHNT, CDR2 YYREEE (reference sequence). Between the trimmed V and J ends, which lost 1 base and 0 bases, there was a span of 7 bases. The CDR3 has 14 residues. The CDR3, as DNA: TGTGCCAGCAGCTTGAGAGCCTCTAACTATGGCTACACCTTC. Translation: CASSLRASNYGYTF. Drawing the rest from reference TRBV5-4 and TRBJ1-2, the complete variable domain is ETGVTQSPTHLIKTRGQQVTLRCSSQSGHNTVSWYQQALGQGPQFIFQYYREEENGRGNFPPRFSGLQFPNYSSELNVNALELDDSALYLCASSLRASNYGYTFGSGTRLTVV.

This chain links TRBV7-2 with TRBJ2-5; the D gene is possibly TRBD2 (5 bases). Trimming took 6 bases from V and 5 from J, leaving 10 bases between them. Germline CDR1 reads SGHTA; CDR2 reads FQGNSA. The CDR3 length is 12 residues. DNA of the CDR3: TGTGCCAGCAGTCCGACGGGGGAGACCCAGTACTTC. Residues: CASSPTGETQYF.

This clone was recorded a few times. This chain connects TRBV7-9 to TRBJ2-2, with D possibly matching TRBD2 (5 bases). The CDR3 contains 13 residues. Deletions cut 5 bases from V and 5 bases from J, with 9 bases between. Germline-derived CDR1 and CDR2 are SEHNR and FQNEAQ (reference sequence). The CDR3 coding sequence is TGTGCCAGCAGCCCTCGAGGGACCGGGGAGCTGTTTTTT. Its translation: CASSPRGTGELFF. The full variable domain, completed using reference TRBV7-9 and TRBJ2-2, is DTGVSQNPRHKITKRGQNVTFRCDPISEHNRLYWYRQTLGQGPEFLTYFQNEAQLEKSRLLSDRFSAERPKGSFSTLEIQRTEQGDSAMYLCASSPRGTGELFFGEGSRLTVL.

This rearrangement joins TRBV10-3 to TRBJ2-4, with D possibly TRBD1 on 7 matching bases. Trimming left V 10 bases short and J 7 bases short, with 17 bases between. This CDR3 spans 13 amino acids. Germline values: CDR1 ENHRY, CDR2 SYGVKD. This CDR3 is CASRFSGGNIQYF. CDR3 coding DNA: TGTGCCAGCAGATTCTCAGGGGGGAACATTCAGTACTTC.

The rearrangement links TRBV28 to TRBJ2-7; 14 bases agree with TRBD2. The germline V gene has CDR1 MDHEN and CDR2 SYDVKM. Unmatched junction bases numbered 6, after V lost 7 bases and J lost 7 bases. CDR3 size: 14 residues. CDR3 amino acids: CASTPGLAGVEQYF. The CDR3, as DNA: TGTGCCAGCACCCCGGGACTAGCGGGAGTGGAGCAGTACTTC.

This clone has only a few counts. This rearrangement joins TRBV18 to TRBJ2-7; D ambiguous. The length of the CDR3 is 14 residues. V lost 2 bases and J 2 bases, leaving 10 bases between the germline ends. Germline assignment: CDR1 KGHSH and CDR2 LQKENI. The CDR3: CASSPLEAAYEQYF. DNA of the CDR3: TGTGCCAGCTCACCATTAGAGGCTGCCTACGAGCAGTACTTC.

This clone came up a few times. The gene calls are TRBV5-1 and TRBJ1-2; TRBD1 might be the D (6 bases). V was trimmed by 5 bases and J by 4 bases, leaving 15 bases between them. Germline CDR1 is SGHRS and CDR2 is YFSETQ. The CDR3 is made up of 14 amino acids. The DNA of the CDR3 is TGCGCCAGCAGGACTCTTGACAGGCTCTATGGCTACACCTTC. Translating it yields CASRTLDRLYGYTF.

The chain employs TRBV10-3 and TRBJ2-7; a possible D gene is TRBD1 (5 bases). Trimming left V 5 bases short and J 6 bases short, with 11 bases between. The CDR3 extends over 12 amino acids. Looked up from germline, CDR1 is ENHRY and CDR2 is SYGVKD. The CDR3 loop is CAISYGQAEQYF. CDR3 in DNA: TGTGCCATCAGTTACGGACAAGCCGAGCAGTACTTC.

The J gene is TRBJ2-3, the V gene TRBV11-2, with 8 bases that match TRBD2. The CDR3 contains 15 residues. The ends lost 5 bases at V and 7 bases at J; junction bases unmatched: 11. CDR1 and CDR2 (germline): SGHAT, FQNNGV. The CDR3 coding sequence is TGTGCCAGCAGCCGGTCGAGCGGGAGTGAGAATACGCAGTATTTT. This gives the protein CASSRSSGSENTQYF. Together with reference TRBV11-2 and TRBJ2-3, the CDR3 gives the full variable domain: EAGVAQSPRYKIIEKRQSVAFWCNPISGHATLYWYQQILGQGPKLLIQFQNNGVVDDSQLPKDRFSAERLKGVDSTLKIQPAKLEDSAVYLCASSRSSGSENTQYFGPGTRLTVL.

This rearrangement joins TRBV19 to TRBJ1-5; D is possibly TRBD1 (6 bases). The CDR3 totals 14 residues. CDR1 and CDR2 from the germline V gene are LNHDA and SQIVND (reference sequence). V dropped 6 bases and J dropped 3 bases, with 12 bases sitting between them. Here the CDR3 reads CASRVQGINQPQHF. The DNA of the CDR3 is TGTGCCAGTAGGGTACAGGGAATCAATCAGCCCCAGCATTTT.

Here the CDR3 DNA reads TGCAGGTCTGACAGCTCCTACGAGCAGTACTTC. It encodes CRSDSSYEQYF. The rearrangement links TRBV20-1 to TRBJ2-7; D possibly corresponds to TRBD1 (5 bases). Germline V gene lookup returns CDR1 DFQATT and CDR2 SNEGSKA (reference sequence). The CDR3 has 11 amino acids.

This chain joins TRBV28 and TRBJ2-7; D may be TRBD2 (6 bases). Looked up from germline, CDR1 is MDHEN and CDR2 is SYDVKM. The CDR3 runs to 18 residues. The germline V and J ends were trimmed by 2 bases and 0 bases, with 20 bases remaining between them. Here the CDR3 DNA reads TGTGCCAGCAGTTTAGTGATAATGGTATCCGGGAGCTCCTACGAGCAGTACTTC. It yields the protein CASSLVIMVSGSSYEQYF.

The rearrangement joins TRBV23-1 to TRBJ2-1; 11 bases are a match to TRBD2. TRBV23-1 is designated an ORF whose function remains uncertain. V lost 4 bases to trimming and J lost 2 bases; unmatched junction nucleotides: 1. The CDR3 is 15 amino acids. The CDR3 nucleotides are TGCGCCAGCAGTCGACTAGCGGGGCCCTACAATGAGCAGTTCTTC. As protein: CASSRLAGPYNEQFF.

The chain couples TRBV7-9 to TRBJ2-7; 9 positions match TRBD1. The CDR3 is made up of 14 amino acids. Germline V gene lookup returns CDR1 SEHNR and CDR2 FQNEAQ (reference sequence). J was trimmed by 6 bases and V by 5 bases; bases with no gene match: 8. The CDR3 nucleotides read TGTGCCAGCAGCCAGGACAGGGGAAAGTTCGAGCAGTACTTC. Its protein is CASSQDRGKFEQYF.

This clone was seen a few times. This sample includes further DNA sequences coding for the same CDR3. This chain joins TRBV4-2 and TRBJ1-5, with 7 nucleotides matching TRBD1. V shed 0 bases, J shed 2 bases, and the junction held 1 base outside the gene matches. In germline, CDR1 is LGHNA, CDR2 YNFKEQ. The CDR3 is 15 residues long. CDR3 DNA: TGTGCCAGCAGCCAAGATGGGACAGGCAATCAGCCCCAGCATTTT. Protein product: CASSQDGTGNQPQHF.

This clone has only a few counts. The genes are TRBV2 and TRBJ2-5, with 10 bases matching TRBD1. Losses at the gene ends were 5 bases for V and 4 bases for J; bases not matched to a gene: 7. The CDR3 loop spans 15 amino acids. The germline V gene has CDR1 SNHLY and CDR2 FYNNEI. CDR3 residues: CASSPWTGGRETQYF. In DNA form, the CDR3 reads TGTGCCAGCAGTCCCTGGACAGGGGGTAGAGAGACCCAGTACTTC.

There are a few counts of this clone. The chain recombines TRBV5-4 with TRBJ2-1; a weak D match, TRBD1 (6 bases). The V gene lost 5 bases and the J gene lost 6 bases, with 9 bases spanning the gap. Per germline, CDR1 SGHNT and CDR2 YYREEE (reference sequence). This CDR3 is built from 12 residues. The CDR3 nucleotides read TGTGCCAGCAGTTCGGACAGCAATGAGCAGTTCTTC. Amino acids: CASSSDSNEQFF.

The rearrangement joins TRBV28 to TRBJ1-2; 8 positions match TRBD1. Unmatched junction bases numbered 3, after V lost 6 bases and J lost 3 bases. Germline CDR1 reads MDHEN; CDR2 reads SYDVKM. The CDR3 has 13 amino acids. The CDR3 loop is CASRAGGYYGYTF. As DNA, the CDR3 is TGTGCCAGCAGAGCAGGGGGCTACTATGGCTACACCTTC.

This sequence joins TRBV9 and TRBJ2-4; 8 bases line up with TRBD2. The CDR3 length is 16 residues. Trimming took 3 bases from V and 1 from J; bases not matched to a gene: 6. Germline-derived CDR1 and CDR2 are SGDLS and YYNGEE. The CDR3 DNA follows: TGTGCCAGCAGCGATGACTTAGCGGGGGCCAAAAACATTCAGTACTTC. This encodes CASSDDLAGAKNIQYF.

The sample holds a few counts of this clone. In nucleotides, the CDR3 is TGTGCCAGCAGCCAAAGCGGGAGGGCCTACGAGCAGTACTTC. This gives the protein CASSQSGRAYEQYF. The gene calls are TRBV4-2 and TRBJ2-7; 10 bases map to TRBD2. Per germline, CDR1 LGHNA and CDR2 YNFKEQ. The CDR3 is made up of 14 amino acids. V lost 2 bases and J lost 2; bases outside the gene matches: 0.

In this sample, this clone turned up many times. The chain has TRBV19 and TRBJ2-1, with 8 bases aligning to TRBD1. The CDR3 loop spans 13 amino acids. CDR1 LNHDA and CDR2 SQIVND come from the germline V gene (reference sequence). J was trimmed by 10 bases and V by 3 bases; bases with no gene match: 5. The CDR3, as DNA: TGTGCCAGTAGTATGCAGGGGGCATCCGAGCAGTTCTTC. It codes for CASSMQGASEQFF.

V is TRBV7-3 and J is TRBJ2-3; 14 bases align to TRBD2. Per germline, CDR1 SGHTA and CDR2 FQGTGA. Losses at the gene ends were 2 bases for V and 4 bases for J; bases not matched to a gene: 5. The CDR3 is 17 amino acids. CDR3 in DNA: TGTGCCAGCAGCTTATCCGGGACTAGCGGGAGAGCAGATACGCAGTATTTT. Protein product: CASSLSGTSGRADTQYF.